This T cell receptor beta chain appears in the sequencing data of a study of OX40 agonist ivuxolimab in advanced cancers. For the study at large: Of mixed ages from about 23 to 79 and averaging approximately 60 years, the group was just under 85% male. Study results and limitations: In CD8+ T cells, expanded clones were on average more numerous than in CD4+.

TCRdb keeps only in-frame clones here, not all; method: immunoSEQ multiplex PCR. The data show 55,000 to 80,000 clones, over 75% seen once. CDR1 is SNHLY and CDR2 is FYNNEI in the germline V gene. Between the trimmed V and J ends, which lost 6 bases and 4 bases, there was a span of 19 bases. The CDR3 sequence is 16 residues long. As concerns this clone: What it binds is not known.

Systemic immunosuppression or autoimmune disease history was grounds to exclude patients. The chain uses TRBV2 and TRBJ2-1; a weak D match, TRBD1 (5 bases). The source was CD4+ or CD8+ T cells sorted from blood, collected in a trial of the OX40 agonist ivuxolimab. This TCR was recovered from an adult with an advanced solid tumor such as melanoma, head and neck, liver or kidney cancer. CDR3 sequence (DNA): TGTGCCAGCAGCGCCCCGGACGGTAGGGGATACAATGAGCAGTTCTTC. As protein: CASSAPDGRGYNEQFF. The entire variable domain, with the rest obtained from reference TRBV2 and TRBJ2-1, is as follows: EPEVTQTPSHQVTQMGQEVILRCVPISNHLYFYWYRQILGQKVEFLVSFYNNEISEKSEIFDDQFSVERPDGSNFTLKIRSTKLEDSAMYFCASSAPDGRGYNEQFFGPGTRLTVL.